Listed here are 25 T cell receptor beta chains from one sample, sequenced in a study of beta chain features in type 1 diabetes. Expressed TCRB transcripts were sequenced because the entire RNA isolate underwent reverse transcription. TCRdb keeps only in-frame clones here, not all; method: immunoSEQ multiplex PCR. The sample yields 150,000 to 180,000 clones, less than 9.5% seen once. The source material was central memory CD4+ T cells from blood. These receptors all come from a man younger than 35 in good health.

The rearrangement uses TRBV18 and TRBJ1-1, with D tentatively TRBD1 (5 bases). V lost 3 bases to trimming and J lost 1 base, with 9 bases between them. CDR1 is KGHSH and CDR2 is LQKENI in the germline V gene. The CDR3 consists of 14 residues. The CDR3 protein is CASSPNRWNTEAFF. CDR3 DNA sequence: TGTGCCAGCTCACCGAACAGGTGGAACACTGAAGCTTTCTTT.

The V and J genes are TRBV2 and TRBJ2-7; 7 nucleotides line up with TRBD2. Germline assignment: CDR1 SNHLY and CDR2 FYNNEI. The CDR3 runs 18 residues. J was trimmed by 1 base and V by 4 bases; bases with no gene match: 16. The CDR3 region is CASSAKGPGTGRSYEQYF. The CDR3, as DNA: TGTGCCAGCAGTGCTAAGGGACCCGGGACCGGGAGGTCCTACGAGCAGTACTTC.

This clone was seen more than once but under ten times. This rearrangement joins TRBV13 to TRBJ2-3, with TRBD1 matching over 9 bases. The CDR3 has 17 residues. From germline, CDR1 is PRHDT and CDR2 FYEKMQ (reference sequence). V gave up 2 bases and J gave up 3 bases; unmatched junction bases: 9. This CDR3 is CASSLRPTGGPTDTQYF. CDR3 bases: TGTGCCAGCAGCTTAAGGCCGACAGGGGGTCCGACAGATACGCAGTATTTT.

Turning to this clone: This same CDR3 is encoded by further DNA sequences in the sample. CDR3 DNA: TGTGCCAGCAGCGCCGGACAGGGAACAGATACGCAGTATTTT. Its translation is CASSAGQGTDTQYF. This chain joins TRBV9 and TRBJ2-3; 8 bases are shared with TRBD1. This CDR3 has 14 residues. Trimming cost V 3 bases and J 3 bases; bases outside gene matches: 3. The germline V gene encodes CDR1 SGDLS and CDR2 YYNGEE.

This clone was seen more than once but under ten times. The chain employs TRBV19 and TRBJ1-5; TRBD1 matches 9 bases. With V trimmed by 6 bases and J by 3 bases, 6 bases remained unmatched. Germline V CDR1 and CDR2: LNHDA, SQIVND (reference sequence). The CDR3 sequence is 15 residues long. CDR3 DNA sequence: TGTGCCAGTAGGCTAACAGGGGGCAACAATCAGCCCCAGCATTTT. This encodes CASRLTGGNNQPQHF.

In this sample, this clone turned up a few times. The chain links TRBV28 to TRBJ2-5; maybe TRBD2 (5 bases). V was cut by 2 bases and J by 0 bases, with 7 bases left in between. The CDR3 totals 14 residues. Germline CDR1 is MDHEN and CDR2 is SYDVKM. The CDR3 sequence is CASSLQDYQETQYF. CDR3 sequence (DNA): TGTGCCAGCAGTTTACAGGACTACCAAGAGACCCAGTACTTC.

This chain links TRBV6-5 with TRBJ2-3, with D unclear. V lost 2 bases and J lost 0, with 6 bases in between. Per the germline V gene, CDR1 is MNHEY and CDR2 is SVGAGI. The CDR3 loop spans 14 amino acids. CDR3 region: CASSYRLSTDTQYF. In nucleotides, the CDR3 is TGTGCCAGCAGTTACCGACTCAGCACAGATACGCAGTATTTT.

The chain combines TRBV28 with TRBJ2-6, with D tentatively TRBD2 (5 bases). Germline V gene lookup returns CDR1 MDHEN and CDR2 SYDVKM. V shed 6 bases and J shed 2 bases, with 5 bases lying between them. The CDR3 is 13 amino acids. The DNA for the CDR3 is TGTGCCAGCAGGCGGGCTGGGGCCAACGTCCTGACTTTC. This encodes CASRRAGANVLTF.

This clone has just a few counts. The genes are TRBV19 and TRBJ2-3; TRBD1 aligns across 7 bases. The CDR3 has 13 amino acids. The germline V gene has CDR1 LNHDA and CDR2 SQIVND (reference sequence). Trimming took 6 bases from V and 4 from J; bases not matched to a gene: 4. The CDR3 DNA follows: TGTGCCAGTAGCACCCAGGGGGCAGATACGCAGTATTTT. Amino acid sequence: CASSTQGADTQYF.

This clone was detected only a few times. The genes are TRBV11-1 and TRBJ2-2, with TRBD1 matching 8 bases. The V gene's germline CDR1 is SGHAT and CDR2 FQDESV (reference sequence). The CDR3 extends over 16 amino acids. V shed 5 bases and J 3 bases; nucleotides not matched to a gene: 8. The CDR3 nucleotides read TGTGCCAGCAGCCCTGGACAGGGATATGACACCGGGGAGCTGTTTTTT. Its translation: CASSPGQGYDTGELFF.

This clone appeared a single time. The chain uses TRBV5-1 and TRBJ1-6; D possibly corresponds to TRBD1 (6 bases). The V and J ends lost 0 bases and 10 bases respectively, with 11 bases between them. Germline CDR1 reads SGHRS; CDR2 reads YFSETQ. The CDR3 sequence is 14 residues long. The CDR3 sequence is CASSLGQAVSPLHF. The CDR3 bases are TGCGCCAGCAGCTTGGGACAGGCTGTGTCACCCCTCCACTTT.

This clone has ten or more counts. The rearrangement links TRBV30 to TRBJ2-1; 10 bases agree with TRBD2. Germline V gene data show CDR1 as GTSNPN and CDR2 as SVGIG (reference sequence). The CDR3 loop spans 15 amino acids. V lost 0 bases, J lost 9 bases, and 8 bases stayed unmatched. DNA of the CDR3: TGTGCCTGGAGTGTAGCGGGAGGGCCTGTTGCTGAGCAGTTCTTC. Translation gives CAWSVAGGPVAEQFF. Full variable domain (rest looked up from reference TRBV30 and TRBJ2-1): SQTIHQWPATLVQPVGSPLSLECTVEGTSNPNLYWYRQAAGRGLQLLFYSVGIGQISSEVPQNLSASRPQDRQFILSSKKLLLSDSGFYLCAWSVAGGPVAEQFFGPGTRLTVL.

This chain uses TRBV6-1 with TRBJ2-7; D is unresolved. V was clipped by 0 bases and J by 0 bases, with 12 bases between them. The CDR3 has 16 residues. CDR1 and CDR2 (germline): MNHNS, SASEGT. The CDR3 loop reads CASSEAQPRSSYEQYF. Here the CDR3 DNA reads TGTGCCAGCAGTGAAGCGCAGCCTAGGAGCTCCTACGAGCAGTACTTC.

Notes on this clone: Different DNA sequences within this sample yield the same CDR3. The V call is TRBV9, the J call TRBJ2-7; possibly TRBD1 for D (5 bases). The CDR3 contains 15 residues. In germline, CDR1 is SGDLS, CDR2 YYNGEE. V was pared by 4 bases and J by 4 bases, with 18 bases between. CDR3 DNA: TGTGCCAGCAGCCCCCCTGGGGCCGCCTCATACGAGCAGTACTTC. Translating gives CASSPPGAASYEQYF.

The chain has TRBV2 and TRBJ1-1; weak D call: TRBD1 (6 bases). Germline lookup yields CDR1 SNHLY and CDR2 FYNNEI. This CDR3 comprises 15 residues. The V gene lost 6 bases and the J gene lost 3 bases, with 17 bases spanning the gap. The CDR3 region is CASRPRAGADTEAFF. The CDR3 coding sequence is TGTGCCAGCAGGCCCAGGGCAGGGGCGGACACTGAAGCTTTCTTT.

At least ten counts were recorded for this clone. V and J are TRBV7-8 and TRBJ2-5; D might be TRBD2 (5 bases). Germline assignment: CDR1 SGHVS and CDR2 FQNEAQ. The germline V and J ends were trimmed by 0 bases and 5 bases, with 16 bases remaining between them. This CDR3 has 16 amino acids. CDR3 nucleotides: TGTGCCAGCAGCTTAGCGGAGGTGCCCCTTCGGGAGACCCAGTACTTC. Its translation: CASSLAEVPLRETQYF.

In DNA form, the CDR3 reads TGTGCCATCTTAGACAGGGAAGGTCAGCCCCAGCATTTT. Residues: CAILDREGQPQHF. V and J are TRBV10-3 and TRBJ1-5, with 7 bases lining up with TRBD1. The CDR3 spans 13 residues. The junction had 7 bases not matched to a gene; V was cut back by 8 bases and J by 6 bases. Per germline, CDR1 ENHRY and CDR2 SYGVKD.

V gene TRBV27 combines with J gene TRBJ1-2; 9 bases map to TRBD1. Germline lookup yields CDR1 MNHEY and CDR2 SMNVEV (reference sequence). The CDR3 totals 13 residues. V lost 7 bases and J lost 5; bases outside the gene matches: 5. The CDR3 DNA sequence: TGTGCCAGCACGGACAGGGGTGGGTATGGCTACACCTTC. The encoded protein is CASTDRGGYGYTF.

This clone occurred a few times. This chain uses TRBV9 with TRBJ2-2, with a weak D call TRBD2 (5 bases). The germline V gene encodes CDR1 SGDLS and CDR2 YYNGEE. The CDR3 is 18 residues long. V was cut by 0 bases and J by 0 bases, with 15 bases left in between. In DNA, the CDR3 is TGTGCCAGCAGCGTAGAGAAGAGCGGAGACACGAACACCGGGGAGCTGTTTTTT. Its protein product is CASSVEKSGDTNTGELFF.

This rearrangement joins TRBV5-1 to TRBJ2-7; unclear D gene. Germline CDR1 is SGHRS and CDR2 is YFSETQ. Between the trimmed V and J ends, which lost 0 bases and 7 bases, there was a span of 11 bases. The CDR3 extends over 13 amino acids. The DNA for the CDR3 is TGCGCCAGCAGCTTGGCCCTTAGTGTTGAGCAGTACTTC. It yields the protein CASSLALSVEQYF.

This sequence joins TRBV11-2 and TRBJ2-5, with D maybe TRBD2 (6 bases). Germline V gene sequence: CDR1 SGHAT, CDR2 FQNNGV. V was clipped by 4 bases and J by 2 bases, with 17 bases between them. This CDR3 comprises 16 residues. This CDR3 reads CASSSGQGGDQETQYF. The CDR3 nucleotides read TGTGCCAGCAGCTCCGGTCAAGGAGGGGATCAAGAGACCCAGTACTTC.

The genes are TRBV28 and TRBJ2-7, with unresolved D. There are 12 residues in the CDR3. The germline CDR1 and CDR2 sequences are MDHEN and SYDVKM. Between the trimmed V and J ends, which lost 2 bases and 4 bases, there was a span of 6 bases. This CDR3 is CASSLRSYEQYF. CDR3 sequence (DNA): TGTGCCAGCAGTTTAAGGAGTTACGAGCAGTACTTC.

The rearrangement links TRBV2 to TRBJ2-7, with D unclear. The CDR3 spans 12 residues. CDR1 is SNHLY, CDR2 FYNNEI, per germline. V lost 8 bases and J lost 3, with 11 bases in between. CDR3 coding DNA: TGTGCCAGCGACAAAGCCGTCTACGAGCAGTACTTC. Residues: CASDKAVYEQYF.

The chain carries TRBV5-1 and TRBJ1-1; D unclear. In germline, CDR1 is SGHRS, CDR2 YFSETQ. The CDR3 length is 14 residues. V lost 2 bases, J lost 1 base, and 9 bases lay in between. Here the CDR3 reads CASSLEGENTEAFF. The DNA for the CDR3 is TGCGCCAGCAGCTTAGAGGGAGAGAACACTGAAGCTTTCTTT.

This clone appeared many times. This sequence joins TRBV29-1 and TRBJ1-2; D is perhaps TRBD1 (6 bases). This CDR3 is built from 12 residues. Germline assignment: CDR1 SQVTM and CDR2 ANQGSEA. V was cut by 4 bases and J by 8 bases, with 14 bases left in between. For the CDR3, the DNA is TGCAGCGTTGTTGCGGGGGGGCAAGGCTACACCTTC. Its protein product is CSVVAGGQGYTF.